These 24 T cell receptor beta chains share one sample of origin, sequenced in a study of CXCR3-negative and CXCR3-positive naive CD8 T cells. The study made its TRB cDNA libraries by 5' RACE, adding UMI labels. TCRdb reanalyzed the 5' RACE reads and collapses them to one entry per CDR3 protein, without DNA. Recorded for this sample: about 22,000 distinct CDR3 sequences. Sample: memory CD8+ T cells from blood. The receptors shown here come from a human donor in good health. Some clones in this sample may be carry-over from other donors' samples.

The rearrangement joins TRBV11-3 to TRBJ2-5; TCRdb designates TRBD2, a call that cannot be tested without DNA. CDR1 and CDR2 from the germline V gene are SGHNT and YENEEA. There are 16 residues in the CDR3. The chain's CDR3 is CASSSREGRARETQYF.

The J gene is TRBJ1-2, the V gene TRBV6-2 or TRBV6-3; TCRdb's D call of TRBD1 is untestable without DNA. CDR3 length: 14 amino acids. Germline V gene sequence: CDR1 MNHEY, CDR2 SVGEGT. The CDR3: CASSYGTALYGYTF.

The chain carries TRBV20-1 and TRBJ2-1; TCRdb reports TRBD1, a call that lacks DNA to check it against. CDR1 and CDR2 (germline): DFQATT, SNEGSKA (reference sequence). This CDR3 spans 13 amino acids. CDR3 amino acids: CSAPGNSYNEQFF.

The chain recombines TRBV4-2 with TRBJ2-1. The CDR3 contains 14 residues. The germline CDR1 and CDR2 sequences are LGHNA and YNFKEQ. CDR3 sequence reads: CASSQDTDYNEQFF.

The chain recombines TRBV6-4 with TRBJ1-1; TCRdb's assignment of TRBD1 cannot be checked, as there is no DNA. Per germline, CDR1 MRHNA and CDR2 SNTAGT. The CDR3 totals 14 residues. CDR3 region: CASSDETGQAKAFF.

V is TRBV21-1 and J is TRBJ2-1; TCRdb's assignment of TRBD2 cannot be checked, as there is no DNA. TRBV21-1 is a pseudogene segment. CDR3 length: 15 amino acids. CDR3 sequence: CASVLRGALYNEQFF.

This chain joins TRBV12-3 or TRBV12-4 and TRBJ2-7; the TRBD1 assignment by TCRdb is unverifiable without DNA. This CDR3 has 12 residues. This chain's CDR3 is CASSLSGGEQYF.

This chain links TRBV30 with TRBJ2-7; TCRdb reports TRBD2, a call that lacks DNA to check it against. Germline lookup yields CDR1 GTSNPN and CDR2 SVGIG (reference sequence). This CDR3 spans 13 amino acids. The CDR3 loop is CAWSVLRGVEQYF.

The chain uses TRBV4-3 and TRBJ2-3; TCRdb selects TRBD1, and the lack of DNA leaves this call unchecked. The CDR3 runs 18 residues. Germline V gene sequence: CDR1 LGHNA, CDR2 YSLEER. CDR3 sequence: CASSQEGGGGRSTDTQYF.

The V and J genes are TRBV11-3 and TRBJ2-7. The CDR3 totals 15 residues. Germline assignment: CDR1 SGHNT and CDR2 YENEEA. The CDR3 reads CASSFLQSNPYEQYF.

The chain has TRBV29-1 and TRBJ1-1. Germline V gene data show CDR1 as SQVTM and CDR2 as ANQGSEA. The CDR3 runs 12 residues. The CDR3 loop is CSVSKMNTEAFF.

Its frequency marks this clonotype as medium-sized. This chain links TRBV5-1 with TRBJ2-7; TCRdb proposes TRBD1, but this gene call is untestable without DNA. CDR3 size: 15 residues. Germline CDR1 SGHRS, CDR2 YFSETQ. The CDR3 spells CASSDGTGVTDEQYF.

The V call is TRBV27, the J call TRBJ2-1. Germline lookup yields CDR1 MNHEY and CDR2 SMNVEV (reference sequence). The CDR3 length is 12 residues. The CDR3 here is CASRAGVNEQFF.

V is TRBV21-1 and J is TRBJ1-5; no DNA is available, so the TRBD1 call from TCRdb remains unchecked. TRBV21-1 is a listed pseudogene. This CDR3 region has 16 residues. CDR3 residues: CASSKGDRPLNQPQHF.

The CDR3 spells CSASERDRGTFYEQYF. The genes are TRBV20-1 and TRBJ2-7; TCRdb picks TRBD1, but there is no DNA to check that call. The CDR3 loop spans 16 amino acids. Per germline, CDR1 DFQATT and CDR2 SNEGSKA (reference sequence).

The chain has TRBV6-5 and TRBJ1-1; TCRdb designates TRBD1, a call that cannot be tested without DNA. The germline V gene has CDR1 MNHEY and CDR2 SVGAGI. This CDR3 has 16 amino acids. This CDR3 reads CASLRRGNLLNTEAFF.

This chain links TRBV3-1 with TRBJ1-1. The CDR3 is 12 residues long. The germline gives CDR1 LGHDT, CDR2 YNNKEL (reference sequence). CDR3 loop: CASSHISTEAFF.

This chain's CDR3 is CASIGAEKLFF. The chain links TRBV28 to TRBJ1-4. Germline V gives CDR1 MDHEN, CDR2 SYDVKM. The CDR3 consists of 11 residues.

The chain combines TRBV11-1 with TRBJ2-2. Germline values: CDR1 SGHAT, CDR2 FQDESV (reference sequence). CDR3 size: 14 residues. This chain's CDR3 is CASSSPLKPGELFF.

The rearrangement joins TRBV7-6 to TRBJ2-5; no DNA is available, so the TRBD1 call from TCRdb remains unchecked. Germline assignment: CDR1 SGHVS and CDR2 FNYEAQ. The CDR3 runs to 17 residues. The CDR3 loop reads CASSSLDAGGFHPDQYF.

CDR3 region: CAISEPPSTGGQNNQPQHF. The chain is built from TRBV10-3 and TRBJ1-5; the TCRdb call, TRBD1, lacks DNA for checking. Germline CDR1 is ENHRY and CDR2 is SYGVKD. This CDR3 has 19 residues.

CDR3 sequence: CASSQDSVSYNEQFF. This chain connects TRBV4-3 to TRBJ2-1. From germline, CDR1 is LGHNA and CDR2 YSLEER. This CDR3 has 15 residues.

This clonotype is medium-sized (0.01 to 0.1%) by frequency. CDR3 region: CSARDARQDYYEQYF. The chain carries TRBV20-1 and TRBJ2-7; without DNA, the TCRdb call of TRBD1 cannot be checked. The CDR3 contains 15 residues. Germline V gene lookup returns CDR1 DFQATT and CDR2 SNEGSKA (reference sequence).

The chain couples TRBV7-9 to TRBJ1-2; without DNA, the TCRdb call of TRBD1 cannot be checked. The CDR3 is 11 residues long. The germline gives CDR1 SEHNR, CDR2 FQNEAQ (reference sequence). The CDR3 region is CASSQRGGYTF.